This record concerns one T cell receptor beta chain sequence. This entry is derived from a study of patients and donors after allogeneic stem cell transplantation. TCRdb re-analysed the RT-PCR reads in MiXCR, keeping a single row per CDR3 protein. The repertoire consists of around 150,000 distinct CDR3 sequences, with about 40% occurring once and the leading ten covering about 50%. The sequence came from a human donor who was either an allogeneic HSCT recipient or a stem cell or donor lymphocyte infusion donor (not recorded which). It is not recorded whose cells these are; they may come from a transplant donor. The sample was blood, either unsorted or a sorted T cell fraction (not recorded which).

The CDR3, as DNA: TGCGCCATTCCGGACAACCCCAACGAGCAGTACGTC. Encoded protein: CAIPDNPNEQYV. This chain links TRBV5-1 with TRBJ2-7, with D possibly TRBD1 on 5 matching bases. CDR3 length equals 12 residues. Trimming took 9 bases from V and 5 from J, leaving 15 bases between them. Looked up from germline, CDR1 is SGHRS and CDR2 is YFSETQ.